Listed here are 5 T cell receptor beta chains from one sample, sequenced in a study of T cell responses to AZD1222 COVID-19 vaccine. Sequencing was performed with immunoSEQ multiplex PCR; in TCRdb, only in-frame clones are kept and a portion is missing. The sample has tens of thousands of clones; 90% are singletons. The source material was peripheral blood, sampled 28 days after the second AZD1222 dose. The receptor set was obtained from an adult who received the AZD1222 COVID-19 vaccine.

The V call is TRBV2, the J call TRBJ1-6, with 8 bases lining up with TRBD1. The junction had 3 bases not matched to a gene; V was cut back by 3 bases and J by 11 bases. Germline CDR1 is SNHLY and CDR2 is FYNNEI. CDR3 length: 13 amino acids. The CDR3: CASSDRGLPPLHF. CDR3 nucleotide sequence: TGTGCCAGCAGTGACAGGGGGCTACCACCCCTCCACTTT.

This rearrangement joins TRBV24-1 to TRBJ1-5; TRBD1 matches at 9 bases. Germline assignment: CDR1 KGHDR and CDR2 SFDVKD. The trim removed 5 bases at V and 0 bases at J, leaving 7 bases unmatched. The CDR3 covers 17 residues. CDR3: CATSGPDRGNSNQPQHF. In DNA form, the CDR3 reads TGTGCCACCAGTGGCCCCGACAGGGGGAATAGCAATCAGCCCCAGCATTTT.

The chain is built from TRBV25-1 and TRBJ1-5, with D perhaps TRBD1 (5 bases). Germline CDR1 reads MGHDK; CDR2 reads SYGVNS. The CDR3 has 12 amino acids. The V end lost 2 bases, the J end lost 9 bases, and 8 bases lay between the germline ends. The CDR3 DNA reads as TGTGCCAGCAGTGAACAGGGTAGGCCCCAGCATTTT. This sequence encodes CASSEQGRPQHF.

In its sample, this clone was seen once. V usage is TRBV15 and J usage is TRBJ1-6; D gene unclear. The CDR3 length is 15 residues. CDR1 and CDR2 from the germline V gene are LNHNV and YYDKDF (reference sequence). The V end was cut by 3 bases, the J end by 0 bases, with 6 bases between. The CDR3 sequence is CATSRGSSYNSPLHF. The CDR3 nucleotides read TGTGCCACCAGCAGGGGGAGCTCCTATAATTCACCCCTCCACTTT. Complete variable domain (other parts from reference TRBV15 and TRBJ1-6): DAMVIQNPRYQVTQFGKPVTLSCSQTLNHNVMYWYQQKSSQAPKLLFHYYDKDFNNEADTPDNFQSRRPNTSFCFLDIRSPGLGDTAMYLCATSRGSSYNSPLHFGNGTRLTVT.

This chain links TRBV5-8 with TRBJ1-5, with D possibly matching TRBD1 (6 bases). Trimming removed 0 bases from V and 3 bases from J, with 10 bases in between. CDR3 size: 15 residues. Germline V gene data show CDR1 as SGHTS and CDR2 as YDEGEE. CDR3 in amino acids: CASSLGGRDNQPQHF. As DNA, the CDR3 is TGTGCCAGCAGCTTGGGGGGGCGAGACAATCAGCCCCAGCATTTT.